This paragraph reports one T cell receptor beta chain. Its target is not known. This entry is derived from a study of OX40 agonist ivuxolimab in advanced cancers. Study as a whole: Patients received ivuxolimab, an intravenous treatment, every 2 weeks at 0.01 to 10 mg/kg. Patients undergoing dose escalation presented with hepatocellular carcinoma, melanoma, renal cell or head and neck cancer.

The method was immunoSEQ multiplex PCR; TCRdb's version includes in-frame clones alone and lacks a portion of them. Of about 81,000 clones in the sample, about 92% were seen once. Baseline, cycle 4 day 1, and cycle 7 day 1 were the blood sampling points. CDR3 length equals 16 residues. Germline CDR1 is SGHNT and CDR2 is YYREEE (reference sequence). V lost 3 bases to trimming and J lost 3 bases, with 18 bases between them. Study-wide findings and caveats: Partial responders treated at 0.1-3.0 mg/kg exhibited clonal expansion among the lowest measured.

This receptor was identified in an adult with an advanced solid tumor such as melanoma, head and neck, liver or kidney cancer. This sample comprised CD4+ or CD8+ T cells sorted from blood, obtained in a trial of the OX40 agonist ivuxolimab. The gene calls are TRBV5-4 and TRBJ2-5; D may be TRBD2 (6 bases). The CDR3: CASSWENGEVEETQYF. CDR3 bases: TGTGCCAGCAGCTGGGAGAACGGGGAGGTCGAAGAGACCCAGTACTTC. Complete variable domain (other parts from reference TRBV5-4 and TRBJ2-5): ETGVTQSPTHLIKTRGQQVTLRCSSQSGHNTVSWYQQALGQGPQFIFQYYREEENGRGNFPPRFSGLQFPNYSSELNVNALELDDSALYLCASSWENGEVEETQYFGPGTRLLVL.